This T cell receptor (beta chain) was identified during a study of T cells and Merkel cell carcinoma outcomes. To note about this clone: The antigen is not known.

Trimming removed 5 bases from V and 0 bases from J, with 14 bases in between. The CDR3 runs to 15 residues. Germline V gene lookup returns CDR1 SGHTA and CDR2 FQGNSA. Assay used: immunoSEQ multiplex PCR; TCRdb lists only in-frame clones, some missing. Of 13,000 to 15,000 clones listed, roughly 89% are singletons. General observations from the study: Reportedly, T-cell repertoire with density predicts Merkel cell carcinoma outcomes.

The material sequenced was tumor tissue from Merkel cell carcinoma. The sequence was obtained from a human donor with Merkel cell carcinoma. The chain combines TRBV7-2 with TRBJ2-7; D may be TRBD2 (7 bases). CDR3 bases: TGTGCCAGCAGCCCCTGGGGGGGGGCCTCCTACGAGCAGTACTTC. Translation: CASSPWGGASYEQYF.